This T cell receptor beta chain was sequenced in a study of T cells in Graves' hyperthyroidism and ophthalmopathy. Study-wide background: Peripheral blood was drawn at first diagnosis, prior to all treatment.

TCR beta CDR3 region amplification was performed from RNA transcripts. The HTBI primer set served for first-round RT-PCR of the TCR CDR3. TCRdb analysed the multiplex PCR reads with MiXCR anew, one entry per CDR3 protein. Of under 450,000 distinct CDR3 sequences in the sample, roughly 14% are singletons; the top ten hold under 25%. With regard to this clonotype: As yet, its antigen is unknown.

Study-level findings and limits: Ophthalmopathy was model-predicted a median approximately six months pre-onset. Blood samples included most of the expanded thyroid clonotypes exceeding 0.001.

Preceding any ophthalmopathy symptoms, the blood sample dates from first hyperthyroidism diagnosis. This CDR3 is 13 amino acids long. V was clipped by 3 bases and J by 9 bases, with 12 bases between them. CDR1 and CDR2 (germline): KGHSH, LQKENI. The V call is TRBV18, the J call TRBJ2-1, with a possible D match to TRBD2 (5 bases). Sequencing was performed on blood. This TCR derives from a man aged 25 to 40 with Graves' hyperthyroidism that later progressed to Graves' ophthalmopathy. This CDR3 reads CASSPGGQGEQFF. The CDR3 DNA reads TGTGCCAGCTCACCTGGAGGCCAAGGTGAGCAGTTCTTC.